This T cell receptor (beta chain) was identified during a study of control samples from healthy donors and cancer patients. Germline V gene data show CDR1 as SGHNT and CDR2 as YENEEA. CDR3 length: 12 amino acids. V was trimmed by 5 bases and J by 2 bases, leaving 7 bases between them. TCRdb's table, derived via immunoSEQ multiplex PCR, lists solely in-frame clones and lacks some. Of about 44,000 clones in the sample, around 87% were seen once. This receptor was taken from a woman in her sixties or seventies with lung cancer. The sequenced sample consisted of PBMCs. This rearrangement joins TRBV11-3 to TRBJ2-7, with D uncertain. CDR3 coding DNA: TGTGCCAGCAGCCTGGACCCCTACGAGCAGTACTTC. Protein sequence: CASSLDPYEQYF.